This T cell receptor beta chain came from a study of spatial heterogeneity in lung cancer. Whole-study context: Alpha-chain sequences were consistently detected in smaller numbers than beta-chain sequences. The average appearance count of each unique TCR and UMI combination in raw reads was more than nine. Study observations and caveats: Ubiquitous expanded tumor TCRs appeared in blood more at resection than follow-up.

This clonotype was counted at least ten times. Antigen unknown. This CDR3 is built from 11 residues. From germline, CDR1 is SQVTM and CDR2 ANQGSEA. V lost 6 bases, J lost 7 bases, and 13 bases lay in between. Regarding time point: sample taken at primary tumor resection. Sequencing of whole RNA from tumor, nontumor lung or frozen PBMC involved no sorting. Carried by each TCR cDNA molecule was a unique molecular identifier. TCRdb ran MiXCR on the 5' RACE reads and lists one entry per CDR3 protein. The table lists about 36,000 distinct CDR3 sequences, 4% to 6% of them singletons. The chain has TRBV29-1 and TRBJ2-7; no clear D. The sequence was obtained from a female donor with early-stage non-small cell lung cancer. The source material was PBMCs, sampled at surgery. CDR3 nucleotides: TGCAGCGTCGTCGGGCCCTCGGAGCAGTACTTC. Translating it yields CSVVGPSEQYF.